The rows below give T cell receptor beta chains drawn from one sample of a study of blood T cells in healthy people across ages. Each CDR3 protein is one row after TCRdb ran MiXCR on the 5' RACE reads. The data show around 1,900,000 distinct CDR3 sequences, about 39% seen once. Sequencing input: blood. These receptors all stem from a human donor in good health. The CDR3 runs from the conserved cysteine through the conserved F or W. A D gene is named only where the DNA matches it firmly.

J: TRBJ1-2; V: TRBV7-2; D: -; CDR3: CASSLETGCYGYTF
J: TRBJ1-5; V: TRBV4-2; D: -; CDR3: CASSQDLERGWNSNQPQHF
J: TRBJ1-4; V: TRBV5-1; D: -; CDR3: CASSLAWGGGKEKLFF
J: TRBJ1-5; V: TRBV7-9; D: -; CDR3: CASTSPPGVGSSNQPQHF
J: TRBJ1-2; V: TRBV2; D: TRBD1; CDR3: CASSVEGQGSVLGDGYTF
J: TRBJ2-1; V: TRBV6-2/TRBV6-3; D: -; CDR3: CASSFLLRGAASYNEQFF
J: TRBJ1-3; V: TRBV20-1; D: -; CDR3: CSAVVGISGNTIYF
J: TRBJ2-4; V: TRBV2; D: TRBD1; CDR3: CASSLQGGAGENIQYF
J: TRBJ1-1; V: TRBV7-2; D: -; CDR3: CASSLPGGYTEAFF
J: TRBJ2-3; V: TRBV12-3/TRBV12-4; D: -; CDR3: CASSLDRASDTQYF
J: TRBJ2-3; V: TRBV28; D: TRBD2; CDR3: CASSLKLAGGNSTDTQYF
J: TRBJ2-5; V: TRBV2; D: -; CDR3: CASRGGNHQETQYF
J: TRBJ1-4; V: TRBV10-3; D: TRBD1; CDR3: CTISETGANEKLFF
J: TRBJ2-5; V: TRBV28; D: TRBD2; CDR3: CASSPIAGATQETQYF
J: TRBJ2-5; V: TRBV12-3/TRBV12-4; D: -; CDR3: CASSLPQSPQYF
J: -; V: TRBV9; D: -; CDR3: CTSSADTRFYNEQYF
J: TRBJ2-5; V: TRBV4-3; D: -; CDR3: CASSQENSPETQYF
J: TRBJ2-1; V: TRBV20-1; D: TRBD2; CDR3: CSASKVAGENEQFF
J: TRBJ2-3; V: TRBV12-3/TRBV12-4; D: -; CDR3: CASRALSGAGDTQYF
J: TRBJ1-1; V: TRBV6-1; D: -; CDR3: CASSEFLLGSDISEAFF
J: TRBJ2-7; V: TRBV20-1; D: TRBD1; CDR3: CSARPGGNSYEQYF
J: TRBJ1-2; V: TRBV7-2; D: -; CDR3: CASSLEFRVGGYTF
J: TRBJ2-1; V: TRBV21-1; D: -; CDR3: CASSKALLAIIYNEQFF
J: TRBJ1-2; V: TRBV5-1; D: -; CDR3: CASSLDPSSGYTF
J: TRBJ2-3; V: TRBV6-1; D: -; CDR3: CASSEGTIYIFPGDTQYF
J: TRBJ2-3; V: TRBV7-3; D: -; CDR3: CASSPHGGAGDTQYF
J: TRBJ2-1; V: TRBV21-1; D: -; CDR3: CASSNRGIGSYEQFF
J: TRBJ2-1; V: TRBV15; D: TRBD2; CDR3: CATSRVASGNEQFF
J: TRBJ2-6; V: TRBV5-1; D: TRBD2; CDR3: CASSRTPTSGGASGADVLTF
J: TRBJ2-1; V: TRBV9; D: -; CDR3: CASSVQLNEQFF
J: TRBJ2-7; V: TRBV12-3/TRBV12-4; D: -; CDR3: CASSSLSLYEQYF
J: TRBJ1-2; V: TRBV7-2; D: -; CDR3: CASSLASGLSNYGYTF
J: TRBJ1-2; V: TRBV9; D: -; CDR3: CASSVGPESYGYTF
J: TRBJ2-3; V: TRBV7-2; D: -; CDR3: CASSTEVDTQYF
J: TRBJ2-1; V: TRBV6-2/TRBV6-3; D: TRBD1; CDR3: CAGSWDSYNEQFF
J: TRBJ2-5; V: TRBV6-2/TRBV6-3; D: TRBD2; CDR3: CASNIAGYEQYF
J: TRBJ2-7; V: TRBV4-3; D: TRBD2; CDR3: CASSREWRGRQYF
J: TRBJ2-7; V: TRBV20-1; D: -; CDR3: CSASSLGWGPPSYEQYF
J: TRBJ2-6; V: TRBV7-2; D: -; CDR3: CASRKMISGANVLTF
J: TRBJ1-5; V: TRBV2; D: -; CDR3: CASSAGTHQPQHF
J: TRBJ1-1; V: TRBV4-2; D: -; CDR3: CASSQGDSTEAFF
J: TRBJ2-5; V: TRBV6-5; D: -; CDR3: CASMRDPNQETQYF
J: -; V: TRBV11-2; D: TRBD1; CDR3: CASSLDSGTGFYEQYF
J: TRBJ2-3; V: TRBV2; D: -; CDR3: CASSARSTGTQYF